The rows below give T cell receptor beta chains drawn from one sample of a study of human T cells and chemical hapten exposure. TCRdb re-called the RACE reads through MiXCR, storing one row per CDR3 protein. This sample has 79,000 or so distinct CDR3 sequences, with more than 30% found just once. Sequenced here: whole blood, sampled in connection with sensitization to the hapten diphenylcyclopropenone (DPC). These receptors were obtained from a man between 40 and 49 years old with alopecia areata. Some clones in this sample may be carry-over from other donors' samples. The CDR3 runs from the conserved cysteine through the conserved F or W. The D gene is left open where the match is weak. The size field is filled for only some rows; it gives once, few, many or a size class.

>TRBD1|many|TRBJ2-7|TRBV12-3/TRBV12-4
TGTGCCAGCACTCAGGGGGCCCTCGAGCAGTACTTC
CASTQGALEQYF
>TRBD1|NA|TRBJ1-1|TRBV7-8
TGTGCCAGCAGCTTAGAAGGGACAGGGGGCAACACTGAAGCTTTCTTT
CASSLEGTGGNTEAFF
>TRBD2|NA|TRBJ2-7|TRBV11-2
TGTGCCAGCAGCTTAGCGGGGACTAACCCCTCCTACGAGCAGTACTTC
CASSLAGTNPSYEQYF
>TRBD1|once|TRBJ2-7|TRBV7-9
TGTGCCAGCAGCCTGACAGGGGGCAAAACCTACGAGCAGTACTTC
CASSLTGGKTYEQYF
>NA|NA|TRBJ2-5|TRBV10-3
TGTGCCATCAGCGCCGACATGACAGGTATCCGGACCCAGTACTTC
CAISADMTGIRTQYF
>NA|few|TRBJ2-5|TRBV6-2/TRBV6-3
TGTGCCAGCACAAGACAGTACCAAGAGACCCAGTACTTC
CASTRQYQETQYF
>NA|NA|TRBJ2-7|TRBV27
TGTGCCAGCAGTTTATTCCGGGGACTTACCTACGAGCAGTACTTC
CASSLFRGLTYEQYF
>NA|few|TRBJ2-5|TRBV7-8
TGTGCCAGCAGCTCGAGTCGTGACAGGTCCCAAGAGACCCAGTACTTC
CASSSSRDRSQETQYF
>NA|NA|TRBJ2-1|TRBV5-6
TGTGCCAGCAGCTTGAGGGTCGGAACGACCTCCTACAATGAGCAGTTCTTC
CASSLRVGTTSYNEQFF
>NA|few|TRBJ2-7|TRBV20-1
TGCAGTGCTAGTTGGGGGCAGGGCTACGAGCAGTACTTC
CSASWGQGYEQYF
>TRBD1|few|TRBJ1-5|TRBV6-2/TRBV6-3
TGTGCCAGCAGCACAGGACAGGGCCAGCATTTT
CASSTGQGQHF
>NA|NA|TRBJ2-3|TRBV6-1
TGTGCCAGCAGTGAGGAAAGGGGCACAGATACGCAGTATTTT
CASSEERGTDTQYF
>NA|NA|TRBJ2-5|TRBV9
TGTGCCAGCAGCGGACTCCGGGAGACCCAGTACTTC
CASSGLRETQYF
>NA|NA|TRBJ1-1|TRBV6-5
TGTGCCAGCAGGAGAAATAAAGGAAGCACTGAAGCTTTCTTT
CASRRNKGSTEAFF
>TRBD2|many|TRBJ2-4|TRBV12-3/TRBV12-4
TGTGCCAGCAGTTTGGCGGGAGGGTCGGTCATTCAGTACTTC
CASSLAGGSVIQYF
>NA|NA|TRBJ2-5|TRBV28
TGTGCCAGCAGTTTTGGGGCTTTCGAGACCCAGTACTTC
CASSFGAFETQYF
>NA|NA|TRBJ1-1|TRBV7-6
TGTGCCAGCAGCTTAGAGGGCAGCACTGAAGCTTTCTTT
CASSLEGSTEAFF
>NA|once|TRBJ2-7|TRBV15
TGTGCCACCAGCAGAGAAGGCCCCTACGAGCAGTACTTC
CATSREGPYEQYF
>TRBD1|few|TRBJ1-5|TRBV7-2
TGTGCCAGCAGCCTGGACAGGGGGCCGAATCAGCCCCAGCATTTT
CASSLDRGPNQPQHF
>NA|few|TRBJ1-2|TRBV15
TGTGCCACCAGCACGAGAGTTACAGGGTCTGGCTACACCTTC
CATSTRVTGSGYTF
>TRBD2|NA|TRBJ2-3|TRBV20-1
TGCAGTGCTAGGACCGGACTAGCGCCCAGCACAGATACGCAGTATTTT
CSARTGLAPSTDTQYF
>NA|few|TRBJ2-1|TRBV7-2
TGTGCCAGCGGCGGTCCGAGGTACAATGAGCAGTTCTTC
CASGGPRYNEQFF
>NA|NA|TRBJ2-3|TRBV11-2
TGTGCCAGCAGCTTAGTTCCTAGCCGGGGCACAGATACGCAGTATTTT
CASSLVPSRGTDTQYF
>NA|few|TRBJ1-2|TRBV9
TGTGCCAGCAGCGTAGCCCGGATTCCCGGAGGAGACTACACCTTC
CASSVARIPGGDYTF
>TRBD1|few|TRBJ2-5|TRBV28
TGTGCCAGCAGTGGGGACAGAAGCTTCCAAGAGACCCAGTACTTC
CASSGDRSFQETQYF
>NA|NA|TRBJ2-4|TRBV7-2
TGTGCCAGCAGCTTAGCCCTGACAGGATTAGCCAAAAACATTCAGTACTTC
CASSLALTGLAKNIQYF
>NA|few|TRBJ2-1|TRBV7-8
TGTGCCAGCAGGCGAGGAGGGGATGAGCAGTTCTTC
CASRRGGDEQFF
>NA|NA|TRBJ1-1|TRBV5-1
TGCGCCAGCAGCTTGCGTGCAGGCCTCACTGAAGCTTTCTTT
CASSLRAGLTEAFF
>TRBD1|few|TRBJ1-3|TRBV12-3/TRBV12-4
TGTGCCAGCAGCCTGGACAGGTCGAGGGGAAACACCATATATTTT
CASSLDRSRGNTIYF
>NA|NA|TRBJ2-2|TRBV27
TGTGCCAGCAGCCCCTTGACAGGGGAGCTGTTTTTT
CASSPLTGELFF
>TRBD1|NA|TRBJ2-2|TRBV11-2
TGTGCCAGCAGCCTAGGACAGGGAATGAACACCGGGGAGCTGTTTTTT
CASSLGQGMNTGELFF
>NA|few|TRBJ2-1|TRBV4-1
TGCGCCAGCAGCCAAGTAAGGGGTGAGCAGTTCTTC
CASSQVRGEQFF
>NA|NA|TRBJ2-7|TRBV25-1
TGTGCCAGCAGTGAGGAAAGCTACGAGCAGTACTTC
CASSEESYEQYF
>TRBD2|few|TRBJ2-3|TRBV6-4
TGTGCCAGCAGTGACGACAGCGGGAGCCGCACAGATACGCAGTATTTT
CASSDDSGSRTDTQYF
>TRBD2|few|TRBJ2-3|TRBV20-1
TGCAGTGCTAGAGATATGAGCGGGAAAAGCACAGATACGCAGTATTTT
CSARDMSGKSTDTQYF
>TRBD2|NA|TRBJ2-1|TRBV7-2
TGTGCCAGCAGCTTAGCATCCGCGGGAGTCCAGGCGCGGGAGCAGTTCTTC
CASSLASAGVQAREQFF
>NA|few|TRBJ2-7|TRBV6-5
TGTGCCAGCAGTTACCCCAACGGGTACGAGCAGTACTTC
CASSYPNGYEQYF
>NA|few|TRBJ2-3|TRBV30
TGTGCCTGGAGTCCACTAACAGATACGCAGTATTTT
CAWSPLTDTQYF
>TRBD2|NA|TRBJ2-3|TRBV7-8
TGTGCCAGCAGCTTACTAGCGGGCCTCACAGATACGCAGTATTTT
CASSLLAGLTDTQYF
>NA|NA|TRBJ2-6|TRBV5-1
TGCGCCAGCACCTCTTCGACGGGGGCAGGGGCTGGTGGGGCCAACGTCCTGACTTTC
CASTSSTGAGAGGANVLTF
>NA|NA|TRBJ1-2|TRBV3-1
TGTGCCAGCAGACCGGGACCCCCCCAGATTGGCTACACCTTC
CASRPGPPQIGYTF
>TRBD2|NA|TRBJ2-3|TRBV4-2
TGTGCCAGCAGCCAACGGGCTAGCGGGAGTGCTACAGATACGCAGTATTTT
CASSQRASGSATDTQYF
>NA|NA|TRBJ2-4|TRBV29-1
TGCAGCGTTGCCACTAGAGGGGGGAATCAGAACATTCAGTACTTC
CSVATRGGNQNIQYF
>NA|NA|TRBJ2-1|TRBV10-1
TGCGCCAGCAGTGATAACTCCTACAATGAGCAGTTCTTC
CASSDNSYNEQFF
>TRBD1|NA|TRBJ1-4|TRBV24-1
TGTGCCACCAGTGATCCCCCGGGACAGACTACAACTAATGAAAAACTGTTTTTT
CATSDPPGQTTTNEKLFF